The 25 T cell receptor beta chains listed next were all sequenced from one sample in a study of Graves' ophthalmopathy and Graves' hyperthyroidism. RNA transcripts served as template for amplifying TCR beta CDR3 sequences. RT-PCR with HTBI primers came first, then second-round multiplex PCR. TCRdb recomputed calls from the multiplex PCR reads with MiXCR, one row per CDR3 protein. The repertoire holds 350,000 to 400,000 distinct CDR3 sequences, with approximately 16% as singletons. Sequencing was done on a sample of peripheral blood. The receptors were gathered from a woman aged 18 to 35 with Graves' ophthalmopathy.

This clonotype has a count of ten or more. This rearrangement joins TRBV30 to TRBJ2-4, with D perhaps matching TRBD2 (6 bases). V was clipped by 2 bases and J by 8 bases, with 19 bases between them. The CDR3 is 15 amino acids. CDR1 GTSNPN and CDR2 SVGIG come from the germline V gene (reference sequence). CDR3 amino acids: CAWSRGTTPRDIQYF. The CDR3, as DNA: TGTGCCTGGAGTCGGGGGACGACCCCGAGGGACATTCAGTACTTC.

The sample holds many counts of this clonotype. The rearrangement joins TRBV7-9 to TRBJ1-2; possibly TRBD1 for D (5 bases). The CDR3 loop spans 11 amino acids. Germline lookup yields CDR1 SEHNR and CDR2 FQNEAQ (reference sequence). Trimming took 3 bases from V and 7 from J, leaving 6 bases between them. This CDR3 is CASSLGTGYTF. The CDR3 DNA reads TGTGCCAGCAGCTTGGGGACTGGCTACACCTTC.

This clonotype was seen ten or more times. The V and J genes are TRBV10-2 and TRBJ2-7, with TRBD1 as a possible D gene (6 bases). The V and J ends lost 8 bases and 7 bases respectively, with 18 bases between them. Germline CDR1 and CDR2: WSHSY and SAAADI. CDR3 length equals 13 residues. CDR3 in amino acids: CASGWAGAREQYF. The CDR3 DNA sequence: TGCGCCAGCGGCTGGGCAGGGGCTCGTGAGCAGTACTTC.

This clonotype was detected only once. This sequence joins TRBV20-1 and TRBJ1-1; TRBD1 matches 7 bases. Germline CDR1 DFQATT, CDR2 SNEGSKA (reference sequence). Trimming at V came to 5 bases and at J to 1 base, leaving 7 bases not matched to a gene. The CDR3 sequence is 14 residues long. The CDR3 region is CSASGTATNTEAFF. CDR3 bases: TGCAGTGCTTCCGGGACAGCGACGAACACTGAAGCTTTCTTT.

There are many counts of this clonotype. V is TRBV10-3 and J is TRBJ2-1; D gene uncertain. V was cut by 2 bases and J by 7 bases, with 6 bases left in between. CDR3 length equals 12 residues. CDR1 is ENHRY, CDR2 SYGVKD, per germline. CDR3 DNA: TGTGCCATCAGTGAGGTCGGGAATGAGCAGTTCTTC. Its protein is CAISEVGNEQFF.

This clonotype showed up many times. In nucleotides, the CDR3 is TGTGCCAGCTCAAGGCAGGGCAACACTGAAGCTTTCTTT. It encodes CASSRQGNTEAFF. The rearrangement links TRBV18 to TRBJ1-1; possibly TRBD1 for D (5 bases). CDR1 KGHSH and CDR2 LQKENI come from the germline V gene. The V gene lost 5 bases and the J gene lost 2 bases, with 9 bases spanning the gap. The CDR3 is 13 amino acids.

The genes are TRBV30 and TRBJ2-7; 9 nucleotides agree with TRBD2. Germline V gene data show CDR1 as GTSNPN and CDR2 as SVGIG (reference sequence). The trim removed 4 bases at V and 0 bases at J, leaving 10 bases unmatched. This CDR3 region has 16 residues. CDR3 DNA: TGTGCCTGGACCAGTAAAGGGACTAGCTCCTCCTACGAGCAGTACTTC. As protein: CAWTSKGTSSSYEQYF.

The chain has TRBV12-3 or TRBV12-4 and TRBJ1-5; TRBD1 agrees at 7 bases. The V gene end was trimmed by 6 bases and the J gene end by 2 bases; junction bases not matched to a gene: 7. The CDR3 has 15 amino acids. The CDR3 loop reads CASRRQGSGNQPQHF. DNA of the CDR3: TGTGCCAGCAGACGACAGGGATCGGGCAATCAGCCCCAGCATTTT.

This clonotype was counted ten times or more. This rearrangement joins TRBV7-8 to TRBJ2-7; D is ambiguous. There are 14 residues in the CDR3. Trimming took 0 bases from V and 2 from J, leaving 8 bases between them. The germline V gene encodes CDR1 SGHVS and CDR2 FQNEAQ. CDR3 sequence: CASSLAEIAYEQYF. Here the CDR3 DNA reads TGTGCCAGCAGCTTAGCGGAGATTGCCTACGAGCAGTACTTC.

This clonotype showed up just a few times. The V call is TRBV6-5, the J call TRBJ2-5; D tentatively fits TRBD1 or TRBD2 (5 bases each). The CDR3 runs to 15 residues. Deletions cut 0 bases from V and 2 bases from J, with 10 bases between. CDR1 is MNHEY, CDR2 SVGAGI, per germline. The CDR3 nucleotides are TGTGCCAGCAGTTACTCGGGACCGGGACAAGAGACCCAGTACTTC. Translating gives CASSYSGPGQETQYF.

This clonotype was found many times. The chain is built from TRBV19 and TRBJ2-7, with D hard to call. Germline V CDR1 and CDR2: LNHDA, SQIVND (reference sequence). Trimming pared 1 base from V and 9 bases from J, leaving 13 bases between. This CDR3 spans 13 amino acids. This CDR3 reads CASSIGGPGAQYF. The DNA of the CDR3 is TGTGCCAGTAGTATAGGAGGACCCGGCGCGCAGTACTTC.

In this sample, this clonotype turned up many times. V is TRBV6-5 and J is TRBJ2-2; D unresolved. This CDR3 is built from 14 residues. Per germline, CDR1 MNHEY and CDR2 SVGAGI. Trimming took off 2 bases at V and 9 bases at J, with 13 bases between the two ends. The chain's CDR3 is CASSYGSSARELFF. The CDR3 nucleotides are TGTGCCAGCAGTTACGGCTCAAGTGCCCGGGAGCTGTTTTTT.

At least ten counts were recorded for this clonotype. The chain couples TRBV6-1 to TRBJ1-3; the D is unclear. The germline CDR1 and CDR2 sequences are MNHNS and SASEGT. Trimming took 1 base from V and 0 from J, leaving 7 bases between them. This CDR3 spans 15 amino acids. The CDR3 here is CASSEDGFSGNTIYF. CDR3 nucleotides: TGTGCCAGCAGTGAAGACGGGTTCTCTGGAAACACCATATATTTT.

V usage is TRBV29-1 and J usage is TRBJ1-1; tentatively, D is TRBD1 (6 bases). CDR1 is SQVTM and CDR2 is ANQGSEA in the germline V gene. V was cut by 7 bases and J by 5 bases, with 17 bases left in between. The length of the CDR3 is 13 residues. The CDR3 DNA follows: TGCAGCGCCGAGGGGGGGGCGCGGACTGAAGCTTTCTTT. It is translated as CSAEGGARTEAFF.

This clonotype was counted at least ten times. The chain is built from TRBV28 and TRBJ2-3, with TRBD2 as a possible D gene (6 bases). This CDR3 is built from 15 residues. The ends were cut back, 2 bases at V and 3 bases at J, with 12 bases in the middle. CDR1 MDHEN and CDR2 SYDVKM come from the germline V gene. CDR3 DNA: TGTGCCAGCAGTTTAGTCGGGGGAATGACAGATACGCAGTATTTT. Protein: CASSLVGGMTDTQYF.

Written as DNA, the CDR3 is TGTGCCAGCAGCCTAAAGCCAGCGGGAGCTGGGGAGCTGTTTTTT. Residues: CASSLKPAGAGELFF. The chain employs TRBV7-3 and TRBJ2-2; TRBD2 matches 8 bases. CDR3 length: 15 residues. J lost 8 bases, V lost 5 bases, and 10 bases had no gene match. Germline V gene data show CDR1 as SGHTA and CDR2 as FQGTGA. The whole variable domain, filled in from reference TRBV7-3 and TRBJ2-2, reads GAGVSQTPSNKVTEKGKYVELRCDPISGHTALYWYRQSLGQGPEFLIYFQGTGAADDSGLPNDRFFAVRPEGSVSTLKIQRTERGDSAVYLCASSLKPAGAGELFFGEGSRLTVL.

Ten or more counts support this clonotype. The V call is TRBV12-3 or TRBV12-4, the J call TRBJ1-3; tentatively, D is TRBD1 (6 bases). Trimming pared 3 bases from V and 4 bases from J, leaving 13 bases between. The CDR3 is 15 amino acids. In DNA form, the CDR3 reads TGTGCCAGCAGTTTCCCACAGGGTCAGGGAAACACCATATATTTT. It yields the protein CASSFPQGQGNTIYF.

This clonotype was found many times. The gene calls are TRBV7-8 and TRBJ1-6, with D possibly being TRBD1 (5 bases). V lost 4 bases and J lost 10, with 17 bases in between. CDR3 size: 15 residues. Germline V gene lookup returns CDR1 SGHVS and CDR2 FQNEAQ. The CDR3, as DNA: TGTGCCAGCAGCTCCTTCAGGGCGTTGGAGTCACCCCTCCACTTT. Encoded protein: CASSSFRALESPLHF.

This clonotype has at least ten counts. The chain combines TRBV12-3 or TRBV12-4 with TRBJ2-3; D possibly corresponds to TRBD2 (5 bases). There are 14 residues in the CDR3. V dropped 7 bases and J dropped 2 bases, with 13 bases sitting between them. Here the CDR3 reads CASTSSLATDTQYF. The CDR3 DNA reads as TGTGCCAGCACCAGCAGCCTAGCCACAGATACGCAGTATTTT.

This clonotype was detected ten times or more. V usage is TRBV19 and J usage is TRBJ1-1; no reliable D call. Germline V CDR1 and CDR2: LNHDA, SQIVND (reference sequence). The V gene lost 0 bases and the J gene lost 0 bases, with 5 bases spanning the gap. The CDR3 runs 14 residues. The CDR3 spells CASSIDYVNTEAFF. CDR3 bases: TGTGCCAGTAGTATAGATTACGTGAACACTGAAGCTTTCTTT.

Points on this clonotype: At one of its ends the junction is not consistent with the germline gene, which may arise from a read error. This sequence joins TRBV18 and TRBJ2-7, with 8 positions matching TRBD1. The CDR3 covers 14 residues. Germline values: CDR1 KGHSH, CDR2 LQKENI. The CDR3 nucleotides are TGTGCCAGCTCGCCACCGACAGGGGCCCACGAGCAGTACTTC. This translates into CASSPPTGAHEQYF.

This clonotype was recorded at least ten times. The CDR3 reads CASSSLGTVINQPQHF. The CDR3 coding sequence is TGTGCCAGCAGTTCCCTCGGGACAGTGATAAATCAGCCCCAGCATTTT. This chain joins TRBV28 and TRBJ1-5, with 7 bases identical to TRBD1. CDR3 length: 16 residues. V was clipped by 4 bases and J by 4 bases; unmatched bases: 10. The V gene's germline CDR1 is MDHEN and CDR2 SYDVKM.

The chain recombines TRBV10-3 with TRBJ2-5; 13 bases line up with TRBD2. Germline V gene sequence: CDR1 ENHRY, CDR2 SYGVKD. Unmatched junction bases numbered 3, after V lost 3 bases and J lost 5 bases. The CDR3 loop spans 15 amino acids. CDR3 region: CAISDRTSGSETQYF. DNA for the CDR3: TGTGCCATCAGTGATAGGACTAGCGGGAGTGAGACCCAGTACTTC.

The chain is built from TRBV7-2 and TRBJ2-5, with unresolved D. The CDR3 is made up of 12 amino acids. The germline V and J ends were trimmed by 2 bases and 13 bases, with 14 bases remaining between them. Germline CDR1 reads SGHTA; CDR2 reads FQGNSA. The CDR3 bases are TGTGCCAGCAGCTTAATCAATCAGAGCCGGTACTTC. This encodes CASSLINQSRYF.

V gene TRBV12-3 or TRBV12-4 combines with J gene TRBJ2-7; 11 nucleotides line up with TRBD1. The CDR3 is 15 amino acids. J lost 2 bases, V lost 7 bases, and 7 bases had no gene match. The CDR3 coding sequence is TGTGCCAGCACCTTGGGGGACAGGGGGACCTACGAGCAGTACTTC. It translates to CASTLGDRGTYEQYF.